This T cell receptor (beta chain) appears in the sequencing data of a study of blood T cell repertoires in COVID-19. About the research overall: COVID-19 samples collected from the United States, Italy and Spain covered acute and convalescent phases.

J lost 4 bases, V lost 8 bases, and 5 bases had no gene match. Germline V CDR1 and CDR2: MNHEY, SVGAGI. The CDR3 runs to 13 residues. In the source study's methods: Amplification of reference gene primers was used by the study to estimate nucleated cell counts. Method: immunoSEQ multiplex PCR; TCRdb's copy keeps in-frame clones and lacks some. That table gives V, J and clone size, and the DNA gave D and trimming. Of about 74,000 clones listed, roughly 88% were seen once; the top ten hold under 2%. Sequencing input: peripheral blood. The chain is built from TRBV6-5 and TRBJ1-1, with 9 nucleotides matching TRBD1. The clonotype comes from an elderly woman with active or convalescent COVID-19. Written as DNA, the CDR3 is TGTGCCAGCGGACAGGGGAGGAGCACTGAAGCTTTCTTT. Residues: CASGQGRSTEAFF.